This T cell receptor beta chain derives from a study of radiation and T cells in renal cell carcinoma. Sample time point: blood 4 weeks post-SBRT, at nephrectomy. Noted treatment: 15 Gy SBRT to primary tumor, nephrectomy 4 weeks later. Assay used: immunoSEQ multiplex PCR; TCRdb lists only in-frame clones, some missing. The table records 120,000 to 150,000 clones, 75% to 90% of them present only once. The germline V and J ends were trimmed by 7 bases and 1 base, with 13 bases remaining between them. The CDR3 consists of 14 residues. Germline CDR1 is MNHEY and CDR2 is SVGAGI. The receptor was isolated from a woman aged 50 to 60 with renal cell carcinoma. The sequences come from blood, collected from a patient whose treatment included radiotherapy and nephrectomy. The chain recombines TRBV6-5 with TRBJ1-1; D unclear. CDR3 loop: CASNTRRANTEAFF. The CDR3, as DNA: TGTGCCAGCAACACCCGGCGGGCGAACACTGAAGCTTTCTTT.